This T cell receptor beta chain was recorded in a study of blood T cell repertoires in COVID-19. Across the whole study: Sample material is recorded as cDNA or gDNA derived from T cells, B-cell-depleted T cells, or PBMCs.

In the source study's methods: For nucleated cells, counts were estimated from reference gene primer amplification. Sequencing used immunoSEQ multiplex PCR; TCRdb keeps in-frame clones, though not all of them. The DNA was the basis for D and trimming; V, J and clone size are from that table. The table records over 110,000 clones, 88% of them present only once. Per the germline V gene, CDR1 is SGHAT and CDR2 is FQNNGV. The CDR3 is 15 residues long. Trimming pared 5 bases from V and 0 bases from J, leaving 12 bases between. The sequence was obtained from a human donor in a cohort sampled during active COVID-19. The V gene is TRBV11-2, the J gene TRBJ2-3; possible D gene TRBD1, 5 bases. The sequenced sample was peripheral blood. In DNA, the CDR3 is TGTGCCAGCAGCACAGGACAACCTAGCACAGATACGCAGTATTTT. Its protein product is CASSTGQPSTDTQYF. The complete variable domain, with remaining parts taken from reference TRBV11-2 and TRBJ2-3, reads EAGVAQSPRYKIIEKRQSVAFWCNPISGHATLYWYQQILGQGPKLLIQFQNNGVVDDSQLPKDRFSAERLKGVDSTLKIQPAKLEDSAVYLCASSTGQPSTDTQYFGPGTRLTVL.